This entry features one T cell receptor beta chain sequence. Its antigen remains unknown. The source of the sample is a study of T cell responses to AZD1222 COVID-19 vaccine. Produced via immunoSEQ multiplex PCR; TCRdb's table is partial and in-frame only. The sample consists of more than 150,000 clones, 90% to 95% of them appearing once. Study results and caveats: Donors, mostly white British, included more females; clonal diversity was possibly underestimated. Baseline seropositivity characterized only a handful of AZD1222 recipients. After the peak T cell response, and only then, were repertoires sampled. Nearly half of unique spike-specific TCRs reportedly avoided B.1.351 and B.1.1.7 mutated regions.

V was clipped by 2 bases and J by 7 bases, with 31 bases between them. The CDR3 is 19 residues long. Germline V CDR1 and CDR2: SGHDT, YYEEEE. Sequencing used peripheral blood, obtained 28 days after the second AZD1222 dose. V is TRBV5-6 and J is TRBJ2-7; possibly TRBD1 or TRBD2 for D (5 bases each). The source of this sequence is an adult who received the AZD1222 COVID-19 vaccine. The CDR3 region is CASSFSGGPNYPTRGEQYF. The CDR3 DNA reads TGTGCCAGCAGCTTTTCTGGAGGCCCAAACTATCCAACTAGGGGAGAGCAGTACTTC.